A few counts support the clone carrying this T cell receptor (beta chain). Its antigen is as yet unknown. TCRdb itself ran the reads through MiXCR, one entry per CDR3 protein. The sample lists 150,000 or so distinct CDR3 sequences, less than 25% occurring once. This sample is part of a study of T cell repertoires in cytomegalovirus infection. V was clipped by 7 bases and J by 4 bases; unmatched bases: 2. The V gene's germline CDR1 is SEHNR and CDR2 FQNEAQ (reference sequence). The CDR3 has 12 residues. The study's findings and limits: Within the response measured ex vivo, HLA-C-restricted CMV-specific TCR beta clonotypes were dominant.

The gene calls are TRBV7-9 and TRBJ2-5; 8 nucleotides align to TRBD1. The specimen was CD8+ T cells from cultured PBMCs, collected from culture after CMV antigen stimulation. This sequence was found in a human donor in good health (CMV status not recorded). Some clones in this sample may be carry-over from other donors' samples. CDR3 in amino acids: CASTTGGETQYF. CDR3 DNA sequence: TGTGCCAGCACAACAGGGGGAGAGACCCAGTACTTC.